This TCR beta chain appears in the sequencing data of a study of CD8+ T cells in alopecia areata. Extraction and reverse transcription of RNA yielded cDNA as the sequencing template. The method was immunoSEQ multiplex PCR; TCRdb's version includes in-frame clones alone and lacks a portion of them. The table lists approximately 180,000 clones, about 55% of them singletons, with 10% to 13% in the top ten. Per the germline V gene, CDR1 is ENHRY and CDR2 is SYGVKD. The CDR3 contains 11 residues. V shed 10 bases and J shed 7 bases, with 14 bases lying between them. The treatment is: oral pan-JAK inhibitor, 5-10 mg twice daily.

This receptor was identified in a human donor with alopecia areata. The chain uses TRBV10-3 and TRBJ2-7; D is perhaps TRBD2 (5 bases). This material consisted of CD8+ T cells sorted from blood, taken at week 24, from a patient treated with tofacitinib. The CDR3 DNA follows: TGTGCCAGCAGCGACACGGGGGAGCAGTACTTC. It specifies CASSDTGEQYF.